A selection of T cell receptor beta chains follows, all from one sample in a study of HIV-infected children after antiretroviral therapy interruption. TCRdb passed the 3' RACE reads through MiXCR, listing each CDR3 protein once. The sample lists 40,000 to 55,000 distinct CDR3 sequences; approximately 4% were seen once. The source material was CD45RA+ CD4+ T cells from PBMCs, pooled from several time points, sampled from a donor given antiretroviral therapy, either interrupted or continuous. These receptors all stem from a pool of human donors with HIV. Each CDR3 is given with its conserved first and last residue. The D gene is left open where the match is weak. The size of a clone is reported for some rows only, either as once, few or many, or as a class for expanded clones.

clone_size	v_call	j_call	d_call	cdr3_aa	cdr3_nt
many	TRBV12-3/TRBV12-4	TRBJ1-1	NA	CASSFSQYTEAFF	TGTGCCAGCAGTTTCTCCCAGTACACTGAAGCTTTCTTT
few	TRBV12-3/TRBV12-4	TRBJ1-6	NA	CASSTLYSPLHF	TGTGCCAGCAGTACTCTCTATTCACCCCTCCACTTT
few	TRBV18	TRBJ2-1	TRBD1	CASSPSRTGAYNEQFF	TGTGCCAGCTCACCCTCCCGAACAGGGGCCTACAATGAGCAGTTCTTC
many	TRBV12-3/TRBV12-4	TRBJ2-3	TRBD2	CASRAAGVDTQYF	TGTGCCAGCAGGGCCGCGGGGGTAGATACGCAGTATTTT
many	TRBV9	TRBJ2-1	NA	CASSTLYRGGSYNEQFF	TGTGCCAGCAGCACACTCTACAGGGGGGGTTCCTACAATGAGCAGTTCTTC
many	TRBV2	TRBJ2-7	NA	CASRETYEQYF	TGTGCCAGCAGGGAGACCTACGAGCAGTACTTC
many	TRBV28	TRBJ2-1	NA	CASSLEDFHNEQFF	TGTGCCAGCAGTTTAGAGGACTTCCACAATGAGCAGTTCTTC
many	TRBV12-3/TRBV12-4	TRBJ2-3	TRBD1	CASSLTGDSTDTQYF	TGTGCCAGCAGTTTAACAGGGGATAGCACAGATACGCAGTATTTT
many	TRBV19	TRBJ1-4	NA	CASSRGTSPTNEKLFF	TGTGCCAGTAGTAGGGGAACATCTCCAACTAATGAAAAACTGTTTTTT
many	TRBV7-2	TRBJ2-1	NA	CASSLFGSQFF	TGTGCCAGCAGCTTGTTCGGTTCTCAGTTCTTC
few	TRBV20-1	TRBJ1-2	NA	CSALAYGYTF	TGCAGTGCCCTAGCCTATGGCTACACCTTC
many	TRBV2	TRBJ2-5	NA	CASSGVAQETQYF	TGTGCCAGCAGTGGAGTGGCCCAAGAGACCCAGTACTTC
many	TRBV10-1	TRBJ1-5	NA	CASSEGWGQPQHF	TGCGCCAGCAGTGAGGGCTGGGGTCAGCCCCAGCATTTT
many	TRBV19	TRBJ2-3	NA	CASSIRTADTQYF	TGTGCCAGTAGTATAAGGACCGCAGATACGCAGTATTTT
few	TRBV2	TRBJ1-5	NA	CASSGQKGVQPQHF	TGTGCCAGCAGTGGACAGAAGGGAGTTCAGCCCCAGCATTTT
many	TRBV5-1	TRBJ2-1	TRBD2	CASSLGLAGGPAYNEQFF	TGCGCCAGCAGCTTAGGGCTAGCGGGGGGCCCTGCCTACAATGAGCAGTTCTTC
few	TRBV20-1	TRBJ1-1	NA	CSARDGGGSGTEAFF	TGCAGTGCTAGAGATGGGGGGGGTAGCGGGACTGAAGCTTTCTTT
NA	TRBV20-1	TRBJ2-3	TRBD1	CSAFGQGGTDTQYF	TGCAGTGCTTTTGGACAGGGGGGGACAGATACGCAGTATTTT
medium-sized	TRBV15	TRBJ1-2	TRBD1	CATSRDSRTGVGYTF	TGTGCCACCAGCAGAGATTCCCGGACAGGGGTAGGCTACACCTTC
many	TRBV12-3/TRBV12-4	TRBJ2-7	NA	CASSESWGTHF	TGTGCCAGCAGCGAAAGCTGGGGGACCCACTTC
many	TRBV7-7	TRBJ1-3	TRBD1	CASSPDRAGNTIYF	TGTGCCAGCAGCCCTGACAGGGCTGGAAACACCATATATTTT
NA	TRBV11-2	TRBJ1-1	NA	CASSLDQNTEAFF	TGTGCCAGCAGCTTAGATCAAAACACTGAAGCTTTCTTT
few	TRBV30	TRBJ2-7	NA	CAWSTDYYEQYF	TGTGCCTGGAGTACAGACTACTACGAGCAGTACTTC
NA	TRBV7-2	TRBJ1-5	TRBD1	CPPGGDRGSNQPQHF	TGTCCCCCGGGGGGGGACAGGGGTAGCAATCAGCCCCAGCATTTT
many	TRBV14	TRBJ1-1	TRBD1	CASSQGPGGMNTEAFF	TGTGCCAGCAGCCAAGGACCAGGGGGGATGAACACTGAAGCTTTCTTT
few	TRBV12-5	TRBJ1-1	NA	CASGFSGARTEAFF	TGTGCTAGTGGTTTTTCGGGGGCGAGGACTGAAGCTTTCTTT
few	TRBV3-1	TRBJ2-1	NA	CASSQDGMPYNEQFF	TGTGCCAGCAGCCAAGATGGGATGCCGTACAATGAGCAGTTCTTC
NA	TRBV7-2	TRBJ1-1	NA	CASSIFRANTEAFF	TGTGCCAGCAGCATATTCAGGGCGAACACTGAAGCTTTCTTT
many	TRBV24-1	TRBJ2-2	TRBD1	CATSDTGGTAGELFF	TGTGCCACCAGTGACACAGGGGGGACGGCCGGGGAGCTGTTTTTT
few	TRBV3-1	TRBJ1-1	NA	CASSPRGEGTEAFF	TGTGCCAGCAGCCCGCGGGGGGAGGGCACTGAAGCTTTCTTT
many	TRBV3-1	TRBJ2-5	NA	CASAPKFGETQYF	TGTGCCAGCGCACCGAAGTTCGGGGAGACCCAGTACTTC
many	TRBV3-1	TRBJ2-5	NA	CASSQDPRETQYF	TGTGCCAGCAGCCAAGACCCAAGAGAGACCCAGTACTTC
NA	TRBV7-2	TRBJ1-6	NA	CASSFISYNSPLHF	TGTGCCAGCAGCTTTATCTCCTATAATTCACCCCTCCACTTT
many	TRBV28	TRBJ1-1	TRBD1	CASSLLTGRTEAFF	TGTGCCAGCAGTTTACTGACAGGGCGAACTGAAGCTTTCTTT
few	TRBV5-1	TRBJ1-2	NA	CASSLGQLYGYTF	TGCGCCAGCAGCTTGGGACAACTCTATGGCTACACCTTC
many	TRBV19	TRBJ1-1	NA	CASSSERTGLAEAFF	TGTGCCAGTAGTTCGGAGAGGACGGGCCTGGCTGAAGCTTTCTTT
few	TRBV20-1	TRBJ2-5	NA	CSARDLGATETQYF	TGCAGTGCTAGAGACCTAGGGGCCACGGAGACCCAGTACTTC
few	TRBV19	TRBJ2-4	NA	CASSQGVNIQYF	TGTGCCAGTAGTCAAGGCGTAAACATTCAGTACTTC
many	TRBV7-9	TRBJ1-1	NA	CASSLTPRDTNTEAFF	TGTGCCAGCAGCCTCACCCCCAGGGACACAAACACTGAAGCTTTCTTT
many	TRBV11-2	TRBJ2-7	TRBD1	CASSPTGTAVGEQYF	TGTGCCAGCAGCCCTACCGGGACAGCGGTCGGGGAGCAGTACTTC
many	TRBV6-9	TRBJ2-5	TRBD2	CASSSLGAGGPGETQYF	TGTGCCAGCAGTTCCCTGGGAGCGGGGGGGCCGGGAGAGACCCAGTACTTC
many	TRBV7-9	TRBJ2-1	NA	CASSLQPGSTNEQFF	TGTGCCAGCAGCTTACAACCGGGATCTACGAATGAGCAGTTCTTC
many	TRBV5-4	TRBJ1-1	NA	CASSLVGRDNEAFF	TGTGCCAGCAGCTTGGTTGGCAGGGACAATGAAGCTTTCTTT